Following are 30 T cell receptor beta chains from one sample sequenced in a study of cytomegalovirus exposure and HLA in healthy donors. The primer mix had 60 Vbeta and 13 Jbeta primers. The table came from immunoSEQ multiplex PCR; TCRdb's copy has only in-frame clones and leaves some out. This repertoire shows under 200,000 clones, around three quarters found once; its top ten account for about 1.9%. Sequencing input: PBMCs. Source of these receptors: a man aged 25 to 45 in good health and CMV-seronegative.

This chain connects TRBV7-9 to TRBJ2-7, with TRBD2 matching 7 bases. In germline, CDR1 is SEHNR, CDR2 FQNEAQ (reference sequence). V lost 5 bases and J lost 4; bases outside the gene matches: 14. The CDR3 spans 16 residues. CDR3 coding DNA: TGTGCCAGCAGCCCAGAGGGAGGGAGGTCCTTATACGAGCAGTACTTC. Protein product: CASSPEGGRSLYEQYF.

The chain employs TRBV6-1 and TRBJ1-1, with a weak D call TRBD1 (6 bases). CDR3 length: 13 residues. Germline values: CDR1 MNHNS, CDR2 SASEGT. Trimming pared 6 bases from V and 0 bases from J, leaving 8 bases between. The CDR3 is CASRDSMNTEAFF. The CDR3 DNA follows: TGTGCCAGCAGGGACAGTATGAACACTGAAGCTTTCTTT.

The CDR3 is CASSLQGNEENGYTF. The CDR3 DNA reads as TGCGCCAGCAGCTTACAGGGGAATGAAGAAAATGGCTACACCTTC. The J gene is TRBJ1-2, the V gene TRBV5-1, with 7 nucleotides matching TRBD1. Germline assignment: CDR1 SGHRS and CDR2 YFSETQ. This CDR3 region has 15 residues. The V segment lost 2 bases and the J segment 6 bases; nucleotides outside the gene matches: 10.

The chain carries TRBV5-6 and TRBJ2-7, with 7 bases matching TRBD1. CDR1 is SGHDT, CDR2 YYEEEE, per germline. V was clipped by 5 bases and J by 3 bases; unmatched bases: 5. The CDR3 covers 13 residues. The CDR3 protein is CASRDRDSYEQYF. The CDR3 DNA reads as TGTGCCAGCAGAGATCGGGACAGCTACGAGCAGTACTTC.

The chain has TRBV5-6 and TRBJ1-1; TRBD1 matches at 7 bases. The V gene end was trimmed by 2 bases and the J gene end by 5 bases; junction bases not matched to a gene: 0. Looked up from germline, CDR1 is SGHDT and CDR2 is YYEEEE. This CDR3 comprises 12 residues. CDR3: CASSLQGTEAFF. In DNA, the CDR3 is TGTGCCAGCAGCTTACAGGGGACTGAAGCTTTCTTT.

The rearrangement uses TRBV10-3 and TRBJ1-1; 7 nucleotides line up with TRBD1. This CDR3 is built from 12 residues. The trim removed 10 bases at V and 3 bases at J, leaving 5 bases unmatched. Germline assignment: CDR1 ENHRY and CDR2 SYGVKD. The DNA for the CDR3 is TGTGCCAACCGCGACAGGGACACTGAAGCTTTCTTT. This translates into CANRDRDTEAFF.

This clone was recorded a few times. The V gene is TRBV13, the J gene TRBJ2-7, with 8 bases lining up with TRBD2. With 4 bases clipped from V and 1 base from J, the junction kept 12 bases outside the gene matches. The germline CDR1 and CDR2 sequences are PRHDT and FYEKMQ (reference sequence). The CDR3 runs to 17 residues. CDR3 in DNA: TGTGCCAGCAGCTCCCCCCTCGGACTAGCACTTTCCTACGAGCAGTACTTC. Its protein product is CASSSPLGLALSYEQYF.

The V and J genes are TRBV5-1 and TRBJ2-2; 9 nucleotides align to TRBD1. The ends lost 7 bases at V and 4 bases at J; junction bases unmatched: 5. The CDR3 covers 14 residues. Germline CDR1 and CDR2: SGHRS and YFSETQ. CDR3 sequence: CASRGQGSTGELFF. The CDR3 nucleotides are TGCGCCAGCCGGGGACAGGGTAGCACCGGGGAGCTGTTTTTT.

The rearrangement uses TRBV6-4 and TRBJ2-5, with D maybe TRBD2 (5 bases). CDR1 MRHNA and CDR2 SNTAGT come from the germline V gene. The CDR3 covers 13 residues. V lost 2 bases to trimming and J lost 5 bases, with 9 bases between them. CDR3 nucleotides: TGTGCCAGCAGTGACGGCGAGGGCGAGACCCAGTACTTC. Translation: CASSDGEGETQYF.

In DNA form, the CDR3 reads TGTGCCAGCAGCCTAGTGGTTGGAGGACCGGGGGACGAGCAGTACTTC. Translation: CASSLVVGGPGDEQYF. The chain joins TRBV7-9 to TRBJ2-7; D perhaps matches TRBD2 (6 bases). Germline CDR1 is SEHNR and CDR2 is FQNEAQ (reference sequence). V was shortened by 5 bases and J by 5 bases, with 22 bases between the two germline ends. The CDR3 is 16 residues long. The full variable domain, its missing parts supplied by reference TRBV7-9 and TRBJ2-7, is DTGVSQNPRHKITKRGQNVTFRCDPISEHNRLYWYRQTLGQGPEFLTYFQNEAQLEKSRLLSDRFSAERPKGSFSTLEIQRTEQGDSAMYLCASSLVVGGPGDEQYFGPGTRLTVT.

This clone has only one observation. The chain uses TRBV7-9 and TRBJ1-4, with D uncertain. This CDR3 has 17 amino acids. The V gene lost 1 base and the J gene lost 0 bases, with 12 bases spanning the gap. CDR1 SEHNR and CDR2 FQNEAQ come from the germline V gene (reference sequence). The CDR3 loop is CASSLVAPKATNEKLFF. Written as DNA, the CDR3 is TGTGCCAGCAGCTTAGTAGCCCCCAAAGCAACTAATGAAAAACTGTTTTTT.

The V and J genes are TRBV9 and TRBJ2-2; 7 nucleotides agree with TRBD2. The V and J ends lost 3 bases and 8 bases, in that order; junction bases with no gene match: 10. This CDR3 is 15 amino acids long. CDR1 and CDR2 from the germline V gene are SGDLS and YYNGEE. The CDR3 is CASSDSGDSGGELFF. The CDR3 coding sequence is TGTGCCAGCAGCGACAGCGGGGACTCAGGGGGGGAGCTGTTTTTT.

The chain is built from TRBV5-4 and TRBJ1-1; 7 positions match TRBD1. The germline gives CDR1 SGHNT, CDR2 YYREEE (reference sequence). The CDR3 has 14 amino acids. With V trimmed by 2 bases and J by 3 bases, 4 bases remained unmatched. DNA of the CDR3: TGTGCCAGCAGCTTCCTCGACAGGGACACTGAAGCTTTCTTT. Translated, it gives CASSFLDRDTEAFF.

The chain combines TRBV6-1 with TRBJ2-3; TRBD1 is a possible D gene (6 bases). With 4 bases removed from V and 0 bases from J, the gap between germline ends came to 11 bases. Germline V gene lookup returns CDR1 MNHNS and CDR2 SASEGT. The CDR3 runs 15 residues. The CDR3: CASSAPGQSTDTQYF. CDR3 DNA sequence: TGTGCCAGCAGTGCTCCGGGACAAAGCACAGATACGCAGTATTTT.

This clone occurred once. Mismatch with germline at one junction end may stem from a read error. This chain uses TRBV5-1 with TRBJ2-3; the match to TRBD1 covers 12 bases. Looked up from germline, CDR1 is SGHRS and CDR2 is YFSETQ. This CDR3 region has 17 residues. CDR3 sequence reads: CASRLGTGGRGSDTQYF. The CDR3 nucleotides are TGCGCCAGCAGATTGGGGACAGGGGGCCGAGGCTCAGATACGCAGTATTTT. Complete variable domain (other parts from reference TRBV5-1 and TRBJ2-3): KAGVTQTPRYLIKTRGQQVTLSCSPISGHRSVSWYQQTPGQGLQFLFEYFSETQRNKGNFPGRFSGRQFSNSRSEMNVSTLELGDSALYLCASRLGTGGRGSDTQYFGPGTRLTVL.

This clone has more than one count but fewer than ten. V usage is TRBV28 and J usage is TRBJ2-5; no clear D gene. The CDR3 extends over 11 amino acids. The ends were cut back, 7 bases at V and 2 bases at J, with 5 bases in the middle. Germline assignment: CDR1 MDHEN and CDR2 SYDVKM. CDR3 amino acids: CASKLQETQYF. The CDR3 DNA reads TGTGCCAGCAAATTACAAGAGACCCAGTACTTC.

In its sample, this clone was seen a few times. The CDR3 sequence is CASTPPSSYNEQFF. Written as DNA, the CDR3 is TGTGCCAGCACCCCGCCTAGCTCCTACAATGAGCAGTTCTTC. The rearrangement links TRBV7-9 to TRBJ2-1; D unresolved. The CDR3 consists of 14 residues. With 7 bases removed from V and 0 bases from J, the gap between germline ends came to 10 bases. Looked up from germline, CDR1 is SEHNR and CDR2 is FQNEAQ (reference sequence).

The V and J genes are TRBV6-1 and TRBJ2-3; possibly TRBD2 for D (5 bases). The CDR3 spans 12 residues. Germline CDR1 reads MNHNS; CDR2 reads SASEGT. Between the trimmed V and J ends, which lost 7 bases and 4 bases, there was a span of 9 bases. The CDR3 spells CASKLEPDTQYF. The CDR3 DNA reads TGTGCCAGCAAACTAGAGCCAGATACGCAGTATTTT.

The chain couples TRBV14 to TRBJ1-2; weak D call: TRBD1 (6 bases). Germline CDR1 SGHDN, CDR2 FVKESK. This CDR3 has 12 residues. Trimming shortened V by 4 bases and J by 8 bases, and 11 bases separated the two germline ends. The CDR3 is CASSPTGYGYTF. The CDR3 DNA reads TGTGCCAGCAGCCCGACAGGATACGGCTACACCTTC.

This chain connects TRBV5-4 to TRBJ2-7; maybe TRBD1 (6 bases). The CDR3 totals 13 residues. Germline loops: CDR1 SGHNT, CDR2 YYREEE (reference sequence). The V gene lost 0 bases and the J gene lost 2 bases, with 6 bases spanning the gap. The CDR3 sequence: CASSLDRAYEQYF. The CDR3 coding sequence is TGTGCCAGCAGCTTGGACAGGGCCTACGAGCAGTACTTC.

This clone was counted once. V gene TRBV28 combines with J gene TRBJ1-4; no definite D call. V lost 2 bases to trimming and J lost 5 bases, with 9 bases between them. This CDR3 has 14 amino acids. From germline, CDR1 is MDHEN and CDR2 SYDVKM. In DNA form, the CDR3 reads TGTGCCAGCAGTTTAGCGGGAGGGAATGAAAAACTGTTTTTT. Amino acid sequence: CASSLAGGNEKLFF.

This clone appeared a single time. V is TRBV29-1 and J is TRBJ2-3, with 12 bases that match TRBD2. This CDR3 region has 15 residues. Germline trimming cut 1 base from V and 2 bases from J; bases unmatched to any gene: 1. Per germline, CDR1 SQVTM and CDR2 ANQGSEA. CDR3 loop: CSVEGLAGVTDTQYF. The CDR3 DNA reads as TGCAGCGTTGAAGGACTAGCGGGAGTCACAGATACGCAGTATTTT.

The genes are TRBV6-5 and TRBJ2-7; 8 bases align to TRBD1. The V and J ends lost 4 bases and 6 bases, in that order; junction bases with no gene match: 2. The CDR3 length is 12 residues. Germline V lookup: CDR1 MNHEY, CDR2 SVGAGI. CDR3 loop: CASSWTGIEQYF. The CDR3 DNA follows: TGTGCCAGCAGTTGGACAGGGATCGAGCAGTACTTC.

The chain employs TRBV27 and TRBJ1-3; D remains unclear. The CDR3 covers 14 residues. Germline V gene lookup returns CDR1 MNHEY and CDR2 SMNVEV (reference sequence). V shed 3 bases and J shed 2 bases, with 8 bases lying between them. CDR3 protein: CASSLTLTGNTIYF. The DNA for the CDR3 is TGTGCCAGCAGTTTGACACTTACTGGAAACACCATATATTTT.

The CDR3 protein is CASGLVRKGVYNSPLHF. CDR3 DNA: TGTGCTAGTGGTTTGGTACGTAAAGGGGTTTATAATTCACCCCTCCACTTT. The J gene is TRBJ1-6, the V gene TRBV12-5, with D perhaps TRBD1 (5 bases). This CDR3 contains 17 residues. V dropped 0 bases and J dropped 4 bases, with 13 bases sitting between them. Germline CDR1 is LGHNT and CDR2 is FRNRAP.

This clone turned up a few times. CDR3 coding DNA: TGTGCCAGTAGTATAGTCGGCACTACGAAAGGCTACGAGCAGTACTTC. Amino acids: CASSIVGTTKGYEQYF. J is TRBJ2-7 and V is TRBV19; D is unclear. The CDR3 is 16 residues long. CDR1 and CDR2 from the germline V gene are LNHDA and SQIVND (reference sequence). Deletions cut 1 base from V and 3 bases from J, with 16 bases between. The full variable domain, rest sourced from reference TRBV19 and TRBJ2-7, is DGGITQSPKYLFRKEGQNVTLSCEQNLNHDAMYWYRQDPGQGLRLIYYSQIVNDFQKGDIAEGYSVSREKKESFPLTVTSAQKNPTAFYLCASSIVGTTKGYEQYFGPGTRLTVT.

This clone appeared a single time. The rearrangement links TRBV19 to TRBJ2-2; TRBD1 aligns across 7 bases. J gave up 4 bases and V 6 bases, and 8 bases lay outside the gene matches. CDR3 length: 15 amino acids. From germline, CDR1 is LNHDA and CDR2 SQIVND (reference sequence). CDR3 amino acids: CASRVGTVGTGELFF. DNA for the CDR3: TGTGCCAGTAGGGTAGGGACAGTAGGCACCGGGGAGCTGTTTTTT.

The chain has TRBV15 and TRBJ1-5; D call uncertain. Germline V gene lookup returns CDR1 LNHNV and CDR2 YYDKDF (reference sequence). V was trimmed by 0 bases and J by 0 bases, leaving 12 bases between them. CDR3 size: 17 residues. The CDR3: CATSREAGPLSNQPQHF. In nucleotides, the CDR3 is TGTGCCACCAGCAGAGAGGCGGGTCCACTTAGCAATCAGCCCCAGCATTTT.

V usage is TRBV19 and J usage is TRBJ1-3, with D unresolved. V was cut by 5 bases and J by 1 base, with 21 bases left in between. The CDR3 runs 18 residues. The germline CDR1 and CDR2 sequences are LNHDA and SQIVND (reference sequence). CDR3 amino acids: CASSPGWKEQVSGNTIYF. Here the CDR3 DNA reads TGTGCCAGTAGTCCAGGATGGAAAGAGCAGGTTTCTGGAAACACCATATATTTT. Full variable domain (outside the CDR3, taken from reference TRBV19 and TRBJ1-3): DGGITQSPKYLFRKEGQNVTLSCEQNLNHDAMYWYRQDPGQGLRLIYYSQIVNDFQKGDIAEGYSVSREKKESFPLTVTSAQKNPTAFYLCASSPGWKEQVSGNTIYFGEGSWLTVV.

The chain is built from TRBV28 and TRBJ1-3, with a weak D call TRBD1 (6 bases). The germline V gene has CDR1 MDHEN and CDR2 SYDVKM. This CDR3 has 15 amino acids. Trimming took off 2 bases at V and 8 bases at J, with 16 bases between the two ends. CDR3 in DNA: TGTGCCAGCAGTTTACGGTGGCAGGGGTTGGACACCATATATTTT. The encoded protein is CASSLRWQGLDTIYF.